The present entry profiles one T cell receptor beta chain with its context. The data were taken from a study of blood T cell repertoires in COVID-19. Overall study: The samples span acute and convalescent COVID-19 from the United States, Italy and Spain. The analysed material was cDNA or gDNA that came from T cells, B-cell-depleted T cells, or PBMCs.

The CDR3 consists of 12 residues. The V end was cut by 10 bases, the J end by 4 bases, with 11 bases between. Germline CDR1 and CDR2: MNHEY and SVGAGI. Per the authors' pipeline: Quantification of nucleated cells was approximated via reference gene primer amplification. Data came from immunoSEQ multiplex PCR; TCRdb stores just in-frame clones and leaves some out. That table furnishes V, J and clone size, whereas the DNA furnished D and trimming. The sample holds about 370,000 clones; almost 90% are singletons and the top ten take 6.5%. The chain has TRBV6-5 and TRBJ1-3, with D possibly being TRBD1 (6 bases). Source material: peripheral blood. The receptor was derived from a man younger than 35 with active or convalescent COVID-19. DNA of the CDR3: TGTGCCACAGGGGCTTCCGGAAACACCATATATTTT. Its translation is CATGASGNTIYF.